This T cell receptor (beta chain) derives from a study of blood T cell repertoires in COVID-19. About the research overall: The study drew acute and convalescent COVID-19 samples from the United States, Italy and Spain. T cells, B-cell-depleted T cells, or PBMCs supplied cDNA or gDNA.

In the study's own analysis: For nucleated cells, counts were estimated from reference gene primer amplification. The method was immunoSEQ multiplex PCR; TCRdb's version includes in-frame clones alone and lacks a portion of them. V, J and clone size are taken as reported in that table, and D and trimming were inferred from the DNA itself. Of under 150,000 clones listed, over 75% are singletons. The CDR3 covers 15 residues. V lost 5 bases and J lost 0, with 13 bases in between. Germline CDR1 is LNHNV and CDR2 is YYDKDF (reference sequence). The sequence came from a man between 60 and 75 years old with active or convalescent COVID-19. Sequencing was carried out using peripheral blood. The chain uses TRBV15 and TRBJ1-1; no clear D gene. CDR3 DNA: TGTGCCACCAGCCCGAACACCCCCCTGAACACTGAAGCTTTCTTT. Its translation is CATSPNTPLNTEAFF.